This T cell receptor (beta chain) was sequenced for a study of blood T cell repertoires in COVID-19. Study details: Samples came from the United States, Italy and Spain, spanning acute and convalescent COVID-19. From T cells, B-cell-depleted T cells, or PBMCs came the material, which was cDNA or gDNA.

Study processing details: Amplification of reference gene primers was used by the study to estimate nucleated cell counts. The method was immunoSEQ multiplex PCR; TCRdb's version includes in-frame clones alone and lacks a portion of them. That table is the source of V, J and clone size, and D and trimming were worked out from the DNA. This sample has about 320,000 clones, with about 91% found just once. V shed 0 bases, J shed 4 bases, and the junction held 13 bases outside the gene matches. Germline V gene lookup returns CDR1 SGHNT and CDR2 YENEEA. The CDR3 spans 19 residues. This receptor was obtained from a woman in her twenties or thirties with COVID-19, enrolled during active disease. This sequence joins TRBV11-3 and TRBJ2-1; 9 nucleotides align to TRBD2. Sequenced material: peripheral blood. This chain's CDR3 is CASSLDVGRGGSSYNEQFF. The CDR3, as DNA: TGTGCCAGCAGCTTAGATGTCGGGCGGGGGGGCTCCTCTTACAATGAGCAGTTCTTC. The complete variable domain, with remaining parts taken from reference TRBV11-3 and TRBJ2-1, reads EAGVVQSPRYKIIEKKQPVAFWCNPISGHNTLYWYLQNLGQGPELLIRYENEEAVDDSQLPKDRFSAERLKGVDSTLKIQPAELGDSAVYLCASSLDVGRGGSSYNEQFFGPGTRLTVL.